This T cell receptor beta chain originates from a study of cytomegalovirus exposure and HLA in healthy donors. V was clipped by 0 bases and J by 7 bases, with 13 bases between them. The CDR3 covers 15 residues. The germline V gene encodes CDR1 SGHTA and CDR2 FQGNSA. 13 Jbeta primers and 60 Vbeta primers were used for the PCR. The data were produced by immunoSEQ multiplex PCR, yet TCRdb's version contains in-frame clones alone and is incomplete. Of about 130,000 clones listed, 76% are singletons. The specimen was PBMCs. This chain links TRBV7-2 with TRBJ1-5; D may be TRBD1 (5 bases). The receptor was isolated from a middle-aged man in good health and CMV-seronegative. DNA of the CDR3: TGTGCCAGCAGCTTAGCGCAGGGTTTGGGCCAGCCCCAGCATTTT. Translated, it gives CASSLAQGLGQPQHF.